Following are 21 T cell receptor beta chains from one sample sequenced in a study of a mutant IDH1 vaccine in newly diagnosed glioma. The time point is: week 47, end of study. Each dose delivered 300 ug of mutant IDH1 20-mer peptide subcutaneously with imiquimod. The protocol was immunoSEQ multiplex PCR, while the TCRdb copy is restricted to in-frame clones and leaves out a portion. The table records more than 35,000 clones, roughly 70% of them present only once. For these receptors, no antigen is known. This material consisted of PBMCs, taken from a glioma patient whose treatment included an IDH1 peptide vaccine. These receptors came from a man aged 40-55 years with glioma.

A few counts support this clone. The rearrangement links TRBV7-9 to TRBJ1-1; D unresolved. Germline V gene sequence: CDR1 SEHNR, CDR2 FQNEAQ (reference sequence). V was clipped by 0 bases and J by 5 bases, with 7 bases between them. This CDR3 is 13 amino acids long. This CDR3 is CASSLAANTEAFF. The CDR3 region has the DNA TGTGCCAGCAGCTTAGCTGCCAATACTGAAGCTTTCTTT.

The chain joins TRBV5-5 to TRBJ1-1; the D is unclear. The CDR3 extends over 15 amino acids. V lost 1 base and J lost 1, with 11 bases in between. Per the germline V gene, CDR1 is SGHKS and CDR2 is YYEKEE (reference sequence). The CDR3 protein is CASSLSVLTNTEAFF. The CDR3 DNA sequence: TGTGCCAGCAGCTTGTCTGTGTTGACGAACACTGAAGCTTTCTTT.

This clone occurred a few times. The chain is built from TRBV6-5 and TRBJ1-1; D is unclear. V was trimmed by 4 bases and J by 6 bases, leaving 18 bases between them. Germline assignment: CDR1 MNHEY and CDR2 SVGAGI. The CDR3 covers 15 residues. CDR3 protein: CASSSHPPNRAEAFF. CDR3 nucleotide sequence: TGTGCCAGCAGTTCCCACCCCCCCAACCGCGCTGAAGCTTTCTTT.

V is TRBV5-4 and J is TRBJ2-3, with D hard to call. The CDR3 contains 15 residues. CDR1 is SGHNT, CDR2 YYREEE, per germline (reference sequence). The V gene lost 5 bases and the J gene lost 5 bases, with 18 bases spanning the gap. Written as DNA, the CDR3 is TGTGCCAGCAGAGAGCTGGCCAGTTCAGTAGATACGCAGTATTTT. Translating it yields CASRELASSVDTQYF. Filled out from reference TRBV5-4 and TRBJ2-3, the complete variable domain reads ETGVTQSPTHLIKTRGQQVTLRCSSQSGHNTVSWYQQALGQGPQFIFQYYREEENGRGNFPPRFSGLQFPNYSSELNVNALELDDSALYLCASRELASSVDTQYFGPGTRLTVL.

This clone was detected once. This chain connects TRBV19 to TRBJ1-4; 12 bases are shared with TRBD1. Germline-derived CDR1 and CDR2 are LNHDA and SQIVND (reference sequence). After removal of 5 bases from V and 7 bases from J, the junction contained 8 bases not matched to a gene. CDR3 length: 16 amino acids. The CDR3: CASSGPGQGAGEKLFF. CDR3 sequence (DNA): TGTGCCAGTAGTGGACCGGGACAGGGGGCCGGTGAAAAACTGTTTTTT.

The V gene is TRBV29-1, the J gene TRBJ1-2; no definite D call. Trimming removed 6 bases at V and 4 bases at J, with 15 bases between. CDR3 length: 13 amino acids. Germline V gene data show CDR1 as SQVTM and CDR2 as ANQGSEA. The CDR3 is CSVDGPSGYGYTF. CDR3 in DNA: TGCAGCGTCGATGGGCCATCGGGCTATGGCTACACCTTC.

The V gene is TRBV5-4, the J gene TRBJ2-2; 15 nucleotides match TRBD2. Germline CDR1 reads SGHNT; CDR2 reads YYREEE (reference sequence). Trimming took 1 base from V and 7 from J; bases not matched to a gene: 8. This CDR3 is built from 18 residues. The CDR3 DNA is TGTGCCAGCAGCTTGTCCGGACTAGCGGGAGGGCCAGGCGGGGAGCTGTTTTTT. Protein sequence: CASSLSGLAGGPGGELFF.

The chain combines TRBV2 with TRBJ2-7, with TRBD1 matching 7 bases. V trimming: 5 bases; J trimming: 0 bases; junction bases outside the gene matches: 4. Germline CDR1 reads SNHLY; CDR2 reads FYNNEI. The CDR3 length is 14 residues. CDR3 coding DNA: TGTGCCAGCAGTTCCCGGGACAGCTCCTACGAGCAGTACTTC. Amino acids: CASSSRDSSYEQYF.

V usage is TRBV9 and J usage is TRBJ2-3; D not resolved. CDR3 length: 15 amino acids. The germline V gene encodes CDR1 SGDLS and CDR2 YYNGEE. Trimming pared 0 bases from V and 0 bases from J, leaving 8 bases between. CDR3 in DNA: TGTGCCAGCAGCGTAGAGGCGGCTAGCACAGATACGCAGTATTTT. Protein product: CASSVEAASTDTQYF. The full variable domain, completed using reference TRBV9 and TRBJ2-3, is DSGVTQTPKHLITATGQRVTLRCSPRSGDLSVYWYQQSLDQGLQFLIQYYNGEERAKGNILERFSAQQFPDLHSELNLSSLELGDSALYFCASSVEAASTDTQYFGPGTRLTVL.

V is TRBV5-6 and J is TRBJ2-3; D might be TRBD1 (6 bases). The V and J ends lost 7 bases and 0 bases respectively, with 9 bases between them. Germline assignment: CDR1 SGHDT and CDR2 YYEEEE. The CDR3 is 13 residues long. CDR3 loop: CASRDMSTDTQYF. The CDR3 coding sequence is TGTGCCAGCCGGGACATGAGCACAGATACGCAGTATTTT.

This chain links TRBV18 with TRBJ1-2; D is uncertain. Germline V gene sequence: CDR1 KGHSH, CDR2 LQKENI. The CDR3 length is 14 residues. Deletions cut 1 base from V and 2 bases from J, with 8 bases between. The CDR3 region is CASSPRERNYGYTF. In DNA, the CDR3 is TGTGCCAGCTCACCACGGGAGAGGAACTATGGCTACACCTTC. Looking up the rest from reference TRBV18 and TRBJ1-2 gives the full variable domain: NAGVMQNPRHLVRRRGQEARLRCSPMKGHSHVYWYRQLPEEGLKFMVYLQKENIIDESGMPKERFSAEFPKEGPSILRIQQVVRGDSAAYFCASSPRERNYGYTFGSGTRLTVV.

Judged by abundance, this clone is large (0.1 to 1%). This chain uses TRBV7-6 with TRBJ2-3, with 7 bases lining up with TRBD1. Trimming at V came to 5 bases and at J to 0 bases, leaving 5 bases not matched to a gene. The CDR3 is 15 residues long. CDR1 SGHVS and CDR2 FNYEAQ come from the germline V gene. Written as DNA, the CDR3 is TGTGCCAGCAGCGAGACAGGGATCAGCACAGATACGCAGTATTTT. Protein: CASSETGISTDTQYF.

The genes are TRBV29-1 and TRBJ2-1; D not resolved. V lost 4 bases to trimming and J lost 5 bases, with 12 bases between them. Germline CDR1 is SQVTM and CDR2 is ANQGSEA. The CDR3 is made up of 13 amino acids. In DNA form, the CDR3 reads TGCAGCGTTGCTCTGGCGGTTAACAATGAGCAGTTCTTC. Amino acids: CSVALAVNNEQFF.

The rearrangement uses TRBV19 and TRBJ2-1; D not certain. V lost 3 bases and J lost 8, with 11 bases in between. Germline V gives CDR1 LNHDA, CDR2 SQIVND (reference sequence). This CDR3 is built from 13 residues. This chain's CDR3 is CASSIFRTDEQFF. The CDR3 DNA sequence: TGTGCCAGTAGTATCTTCAGGACCGATGAGCAGTTCTTC.

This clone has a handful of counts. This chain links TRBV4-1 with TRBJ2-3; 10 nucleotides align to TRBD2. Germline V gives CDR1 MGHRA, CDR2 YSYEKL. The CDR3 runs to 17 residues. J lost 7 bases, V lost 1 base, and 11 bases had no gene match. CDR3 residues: CASSQAITAGGQYTQYF. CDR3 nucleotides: TGCGCCAGCAGCCAAGCCATAACAGCGGGAGGGCAATATACGCAGTATTTT.

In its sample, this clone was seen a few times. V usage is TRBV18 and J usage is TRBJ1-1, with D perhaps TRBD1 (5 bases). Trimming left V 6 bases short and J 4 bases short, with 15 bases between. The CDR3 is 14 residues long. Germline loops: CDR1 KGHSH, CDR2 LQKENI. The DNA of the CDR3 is TGTGCCAGCTCCGAATTAGGGGAGCCCACTGAAGCTTTCTTT. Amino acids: CASSELGEPTEAFF.

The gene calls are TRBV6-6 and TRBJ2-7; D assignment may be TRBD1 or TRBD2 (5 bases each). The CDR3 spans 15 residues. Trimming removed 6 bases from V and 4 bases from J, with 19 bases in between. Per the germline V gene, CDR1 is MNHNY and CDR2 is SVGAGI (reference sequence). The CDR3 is CASREGRLSWYEQYV. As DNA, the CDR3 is TGTGCCAGCAGAGAGGGACGGCTGAGCTGGTACGAGCAGTACGTC.

The CDR3 region is CASSSRTSTDTQYF. The CDR3 DNA follows: TGTGCCAGCAGCTCCCGGACCAGCACAGATACGCAGTATTTT. The chain employs TRBV7-8 and TRBJ2-3; no definite D call. This CDR3 has 14 amino acids. CDR1 is SGHVS and CDR2 is FQNEAQ in the germline V gene. V lost 4 bases to trimming and J lost 0 bases, with 8 bases between them.

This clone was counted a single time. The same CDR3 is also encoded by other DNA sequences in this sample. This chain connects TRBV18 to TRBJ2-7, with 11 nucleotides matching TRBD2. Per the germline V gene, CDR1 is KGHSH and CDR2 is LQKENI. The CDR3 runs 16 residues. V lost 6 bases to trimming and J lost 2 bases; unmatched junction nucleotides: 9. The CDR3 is CASSPGLAGGTYEQYF. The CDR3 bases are TGTGCCAGCTCCCCGGGCCTAGCGGGAGGTACCTACGAGCAGTACTTC. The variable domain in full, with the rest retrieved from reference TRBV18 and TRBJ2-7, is NAGVMQNPRHLVRRRGQEARLRCSPMKGHSHVYWYRQLPEEGLKFMVYLQKENIIDESGMPKERFSAEFPKEGPSILRIQQVVRGDSAAYFCASSPGLAGGTYEQYFGPGTRLTVT.

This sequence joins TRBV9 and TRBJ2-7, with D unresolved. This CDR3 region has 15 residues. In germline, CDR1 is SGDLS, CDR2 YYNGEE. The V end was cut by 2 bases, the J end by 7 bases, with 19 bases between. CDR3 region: CASSVGPRFPVEQYV. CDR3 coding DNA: TGTGCCAGCAGCGTTGGACCCCGGTTTCCGGTGGAGCAGTACGTC.

The CDR3 bases are TGTGCCAGCAGCTTAGGCGGGAGTGATCGCGAGCAGTACTTC. It codes for CASSLGGSDREQYF. The V and J genes are TRBV7-2 and TRBJ2-7; 7 nucleotides align to TRBD2. CDR3 length: 14 amino acids. Germline V gives CDR1 SGHTA, CDR2 FQGNSA. The J segment lost 6 bases and the V segment lost 1 base, leaving 6 bases of the junction unmatched.